The clone carrying this T cell receptor (beta chain) was detected once. The assay was immunoSEQ multiplex PCR, and TCRdb's table has in-frame clones only and misses some. The table includes a few hundred thousand clones, about four fifths detected once. Germline V lookup: CDR1 WSHSY, CDR2 SAAADI. V was clipped by 7 bases and J by 1 base; unmatched bases: 9. The CDR3 spans 16 residues. This specimen comes from a study of blood T cell repertoires in COVID-19. Sample: PBMCs or T cells enriched from blood (not recorded which). The V call is TRBV10-2, the J call TRBJ1-5; TRBD1 matches 8 bases. This TCR came from a man between 50 and 59 years old who had recovered from COVID-19. In DNA, the CDR3 is TGCGCCAGCACGGCAGGGGGCTTGAAGAGCAATCAGCCCCAGCATTTT. Its protein is CASTAGGLKSNQPQHF.